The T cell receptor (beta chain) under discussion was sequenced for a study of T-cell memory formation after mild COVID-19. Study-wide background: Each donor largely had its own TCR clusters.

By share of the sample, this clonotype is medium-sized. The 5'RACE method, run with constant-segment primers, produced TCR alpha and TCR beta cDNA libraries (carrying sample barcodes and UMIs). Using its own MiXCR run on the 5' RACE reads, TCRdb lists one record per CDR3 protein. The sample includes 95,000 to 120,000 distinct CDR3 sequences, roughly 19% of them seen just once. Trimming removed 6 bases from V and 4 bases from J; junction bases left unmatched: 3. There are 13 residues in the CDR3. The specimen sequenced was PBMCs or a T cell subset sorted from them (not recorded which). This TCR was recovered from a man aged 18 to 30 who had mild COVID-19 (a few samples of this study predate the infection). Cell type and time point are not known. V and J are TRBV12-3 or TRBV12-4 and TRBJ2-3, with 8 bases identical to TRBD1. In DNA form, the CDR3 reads TGTGCCAGCAGCACGGGACAGGCAGATACGCAGTATTTT. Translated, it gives CASSTGQADTQYF.